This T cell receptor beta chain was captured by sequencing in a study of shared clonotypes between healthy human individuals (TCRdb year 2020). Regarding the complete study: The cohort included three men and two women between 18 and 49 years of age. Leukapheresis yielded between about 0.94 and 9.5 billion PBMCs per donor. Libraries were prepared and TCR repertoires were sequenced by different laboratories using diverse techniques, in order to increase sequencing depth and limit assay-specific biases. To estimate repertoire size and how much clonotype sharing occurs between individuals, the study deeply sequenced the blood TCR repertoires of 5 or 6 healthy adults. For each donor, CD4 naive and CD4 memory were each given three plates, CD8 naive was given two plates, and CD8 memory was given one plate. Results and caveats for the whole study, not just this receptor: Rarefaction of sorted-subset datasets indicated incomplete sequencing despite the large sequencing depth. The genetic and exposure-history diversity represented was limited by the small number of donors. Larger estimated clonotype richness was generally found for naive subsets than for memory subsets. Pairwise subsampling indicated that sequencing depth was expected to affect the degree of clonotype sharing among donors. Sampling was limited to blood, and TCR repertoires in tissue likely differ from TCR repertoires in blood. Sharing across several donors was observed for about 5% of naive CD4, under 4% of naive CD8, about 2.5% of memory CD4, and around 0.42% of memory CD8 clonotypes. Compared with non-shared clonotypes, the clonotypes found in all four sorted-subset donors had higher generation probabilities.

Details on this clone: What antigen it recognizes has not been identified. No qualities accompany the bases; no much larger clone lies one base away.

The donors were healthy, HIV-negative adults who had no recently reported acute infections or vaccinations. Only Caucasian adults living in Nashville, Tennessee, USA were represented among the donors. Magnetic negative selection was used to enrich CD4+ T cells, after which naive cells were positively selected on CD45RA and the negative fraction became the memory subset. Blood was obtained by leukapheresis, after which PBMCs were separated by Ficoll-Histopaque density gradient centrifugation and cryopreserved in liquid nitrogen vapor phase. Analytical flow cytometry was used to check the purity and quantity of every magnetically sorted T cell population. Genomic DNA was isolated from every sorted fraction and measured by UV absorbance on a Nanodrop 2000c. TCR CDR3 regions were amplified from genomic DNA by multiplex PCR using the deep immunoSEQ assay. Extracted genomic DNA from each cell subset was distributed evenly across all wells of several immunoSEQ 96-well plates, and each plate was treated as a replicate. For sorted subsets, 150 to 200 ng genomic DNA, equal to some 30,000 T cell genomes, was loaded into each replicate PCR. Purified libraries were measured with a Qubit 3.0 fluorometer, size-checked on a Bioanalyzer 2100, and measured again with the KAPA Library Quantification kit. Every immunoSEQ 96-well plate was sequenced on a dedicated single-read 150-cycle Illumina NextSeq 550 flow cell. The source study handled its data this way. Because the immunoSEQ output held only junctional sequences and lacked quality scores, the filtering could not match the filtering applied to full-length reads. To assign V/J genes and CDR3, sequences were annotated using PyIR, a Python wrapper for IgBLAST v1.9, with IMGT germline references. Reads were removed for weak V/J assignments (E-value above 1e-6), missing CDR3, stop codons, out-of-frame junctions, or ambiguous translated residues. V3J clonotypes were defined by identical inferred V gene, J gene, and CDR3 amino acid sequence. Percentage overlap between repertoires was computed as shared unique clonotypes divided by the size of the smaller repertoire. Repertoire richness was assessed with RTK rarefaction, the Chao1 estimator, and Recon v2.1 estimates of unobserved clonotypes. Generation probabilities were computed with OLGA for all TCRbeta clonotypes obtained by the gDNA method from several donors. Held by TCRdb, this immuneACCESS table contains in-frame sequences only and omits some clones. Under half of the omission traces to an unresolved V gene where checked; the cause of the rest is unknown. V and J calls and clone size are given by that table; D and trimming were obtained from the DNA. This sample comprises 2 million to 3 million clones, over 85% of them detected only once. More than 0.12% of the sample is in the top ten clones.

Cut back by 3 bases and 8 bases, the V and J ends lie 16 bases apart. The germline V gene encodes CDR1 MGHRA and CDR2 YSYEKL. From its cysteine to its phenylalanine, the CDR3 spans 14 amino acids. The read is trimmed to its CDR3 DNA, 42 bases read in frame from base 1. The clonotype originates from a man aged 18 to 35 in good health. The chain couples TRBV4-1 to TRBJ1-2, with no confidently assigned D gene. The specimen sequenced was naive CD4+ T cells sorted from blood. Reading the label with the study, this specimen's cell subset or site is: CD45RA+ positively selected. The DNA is TGCGCCAGCAGCCATCCCCCGGTAAGGGAAGGCTACACCTTC. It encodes CASSHPPVREGYTF.